This is a list of T cell receptor beta chains from one sample in a study of blood T cell repertoires in COVID-19. Some clones are missing from TCRdb's copy, which holds only in-frame ones; the method was immunoSEQ multiplex PCR. The data show roughly 200,000 clones, 70% to 90% seen once. Sequenced sample: peripheral blood. These receptors all come from a human donor with active or convalescent COVID-19. The donor label of this sample is uncertain. CDR3s include the opening cysteine and the closing phenylalanine or tryptophan. The order of the fields is clone size, D gene, J gene, V gene, CDR3 protein, CDR3 DNA. A D gene is named only where the DNA matches it firmly. Clone size, where shown, is once, few, many, or a class for clones that have expanded.

NA	NA	TRBJ2-3	TRBV7-9	CASTSRTFPDTQYF	TGTGCCAGCACCAGCCGGACTTTTCCAGATACGCAGTATTTT
NA	NA	TRBJ2-7	TRBV5-4	CASSWGAGNDEQYF	TGTGCCAGCAGCTGGGGTGCAGGGAATGACGAGCAGTACTTC
NA	NA	TRBJ1-1	TRBV19	CASSPPGGHTEAFF	TGTGCCAGTAGTCCGCCGGGGGGCCACACTGAAGCTTTCTTT
NA	NA	TRBJ1-1	TRBV2	CASILGYEAFF	TGTGCCAGCATCCTCGGGTATGAAGCTTTCTTT
NA	NA	TRBJ2-2	TRBV21-1	CASIRQVGNTGELFF	TGTGCCAGCATACGACAGGTGGGCAACACCGGGGAGCTGTTTTTT
NA	TRBD2	TRBJ2-1	TRBV15	CATRPERGVREQFF	TGTGCCACCCGCCCTGAGCGGGGGGTCAGAGAGCAGTTCTTC
NA	NA	TRBJ2-4	TRBV29-1	CSARESAGLNIQYF	TGCAGCGCCCGGGAGTCGGCGGGGTTAAACATTCAGTACTTC
NA	TRBD2	TRBJ2-2	TRBV7-2	CASSGPGGFTGELFF	TGTGCCAGCAGCGGGCCGGGGGGATTCACCGGGGAGCTGTTTTTT
NA	NA	TRBJ2-7	TRBV2	CASILGAYEQYF	TGTGCCAGCATTCTCGGGGCCTACGAGCAGTACTTC
NA	NA	TRBJ1-2	TRBV5-4	CASSPSGGNYGYTF	TGTGCCAGCAGCCCCTCCGGAGGAAACTATGGCTACACCTTC
NA	TRBD1	TRBJ2-1	TRBV27	CASRGRQGAHNEQFF	TGTGCCAGCAGAGGCAGACAGGGGGCCCACAATGAGCAGTTCTTC
NA	TRBD1	TRBJ2-3	TRBV5-1	CASSLTGGYSTDTQYF	TGCGCCAGCAGCTTGACAGGGGGCTATAGCACAGATACGCAGTATTTT
NA	NA	TRBJ2-7	TRBV5-5	CASSSRWQGNEQYF	TGTGCCAGCAGCTCCCGCTGGCAGGGGAACGAGCAGTACTTC
NA	TRBD2	TRBJ2-1	TRBV12-5	CASGLTSGGGYNEQFF	TGTGCTAGTGGTTTGACTAGCGGGGGGGGATACAATGAGCAGTTCTTC
NA	TRBD2	TRBJ2-1	TRBV10-3	CAITKGLAGREAKFF	TGTGCCATCACCAAGGGACTAGCGGGCCGAGAGGCGAAGTTCTTC
NA	NA	TRBJ1-5	TRBV19	CASSRQFSNQPQHF	TGTGCCAGTAGCAGACAGTTTAGCAATCAGCCCCAGCATTTT
NA	NA	TRBJ2-1	TRBV14	CASSQSSAYNEQFF	TGTGCCAGCAGCCAAAGCAGCGCCTACAATGAGCAGTTCTTC
NA	NA	TRBJ2-2	TRBV27	CASSLLGLGELFF	TGTGCCAGCAGTTTACTAGGTCTGGGGGAGCTGTTTTTT
NA	NA	TRBJ1-5	TRBV19	CASSIFRGSNQPQHF	TGTGCCAGTAGTATCTTTAGGGGTAGCAATCAGCCCCAGCATTTT
NA	NA	TRBJ2-3	TRBV9	CASSVGTSSTDTQYF	TGTGCCAGCAGCGTAGGGACATCTAGCACAGATACGCAGTATTTT
NA	TRBD1	TRBJ1-2	TRBV7-9	CASSLLGQGANYGYTF	TGTGCCAGCAGCTTGCTGGGACAGGGAGCTAACTATGGCTACACCTTC
once	TRBD2	TRBJ2-1	TRBV5-1	CASSLGLAGNEQFF	TGCGCCAGCAGCTTGGGTTTAGCGGGCAATGAGCAGTTCTTC
NA	NA	TRBJ1-2	TRBV12-5	CASGLVIFDSLNFANYGYTF	TGTGCTAGTGGTTTGGTAATCTTCGACAGCCTAAATTTCGCCAACTATGGCTACACCTTC
NA	TRBD2	TRBJ2-1	TRBV6-4	CASSDAGLAGEVNEQFF	TGTGCCAGCAGTGACGCGGGACTAGCGGGAGAAGTAAATGAGCAGTTCTTC
NA	NA	TRBJ1-2	TRBV5-1	CASSFGEGGYTF	TGCGCCAGCAGCTTCGGGGAGGGCGGCTACACCTTC
NA	NA	TRBJ2-1	TRBV12-5	CASGPSLSEQFF	TGTGCTAGTGGACCCTCCCTGAGTGAGCAGTTCTTC
once	NA	TRBJ1-6	TRBV3-1/TRBV3-2	CASRPTGFGPLHF	TGTGCCAGCAGACCTACAGGGTTTGGACCCCTCCACTTT
NA	NA	TRBJ2-5	TRBV2	CASSYREGETQYF	TGTGCCAGCAGTTACAGGGAAGGAGAGACCCAGTACTTC
NA	TRBD2	TRBJ2-7	TRBV5-4	CASSSGGRFYEQYF	TGTGCCAGCTCTTCGGGCGGGAGATTTTACGAGCAGTACTTC
NA	NA	TRBJ1-2	TRBV2	CASSDRTDYGYTF	TGTGCCAGCAGTGATAGGACAGACTATGGCTACACCTTC
NA	NA	TRBJ2-7	TRBV7-5	CASSLGQGLSEQYF	TGTGCTTCTTCATTGGGACAGGGCCTCTCCGAGCAGTACTTC
NA	NA	TRBJ2-5	TRBV7-3	CASSFPGQETQYF	TGTGCCAGCAGTTTCCCCGGGCAAGAGACCCAGTACTTC
NA	TRBD2	TRBJ2-3	TRBV19	CASRDLTGGGTDTQYF	TGTGCCAGTAGGGACCTCACGGGGGGTGGCACAGATACGCAGTATTTT
NA	TRBD2	TRBJ2-7	TRBV5-6	CASRTSGRGDEQYF	TGTGCCAGCAGGACTAGCGGGAGGGGGGACGAGCAGTACTTC
NA	TRBD1	TRBJ2-7	TRBV11-2	CASSTTGKFYEQYF	TGTGCCAGCAGCACGACAGGGAAATTTTACGAGCAGTACTTC
NA	NA	TRBJ1-1	TRBV5-4	CASSLAGGANEAFF	TGTGCCAGCAGCTTGGCCGGGGGGGCTAATGAAGCTTTCTTT
NA	TRBD1	TRBJ1-3	TRBV7-2	CASSLVGQGPSGNTIYF	TGTGCCAGCAGCTTAGTGGGACAGGGCCCCTCTGGAAACACCATATATTTT
NA	NA	TRBJ2-5	TRBV11-3	CASSPSGEETQYF	TGTGCCAGCAGCCCCTCAGGGGAGGAGACCCAGTACTTC
NA	NA	TRBJ2-7	TRBV3-1/TRBV3-2	CASSPGRYEQYF	TGTGCCAGCAGCCCAGGGAGGTACGAGCAGTACTTC
NA	NA	TRBJ2-5	TRBV11-3	CASSLDLKREETQYF	TGTGCCAGCAGCTTAGATCTTAAACGGGAAGAGACCCAGTACTTC
NA	NA	TRBJ1-2	TRBV4-3	CASSQRAGDGYTF	TGCGCCAGCAGCCAACGCGCCGGAGATGGCTACACCTTC
NA	NA	TRBJ1-2	TRBV29-1	CSVVRASRGYTF	TGCAGCGTTGTCAGGGCTTCTCGGGGCTACACCTTC
NA	TRBD2	TRBJ2-5	TRBV5-4	CASSLELAGDYQETQYF	TGTGCCAGCAGCTTGGAGCTAGCGGGGGACTACCAAGAGACCCAGTACTTC
NA	TRBD1	TRBJ1-4	TRBV27	CASSLRGQVEKLFF	TGTGCCAGCAGTTTAAGGGGGCAGGTTGAAAAACTGTTTTTT
NA	NA	TRBJ1-5	TRBV7-2	CASSLIGKNQPQHF	TGTGCCAGCAGCTTAATCGGGAAAAATCAGCCCCAGCATTTT
many	TRBD2	TRBJ2-1	TRBV19	CASSITSGSTVYEQFF	TGTGCCAGTAGCATTACTAGCGGGAGTACCGTCTATGAGCAGTTCTTC
NA	NA	TRBJ1-2	TRBV30	CAWQGTVGGYTF	TGTGCCTGGCAGGGGACGGTGGGCGGCTACACCTTC
NA	NA	TRBJ2-3	TRBV4-2	CASSQVAGDTQYF	TGTGCCAGCAGCCAAGTCGCAGGTGATACGCAGTATTTT
NA	NA	TRBJ2-3	TRBV9	CASSVELSTGYETTDTQYF	TGTGCCAGCAGCGTCGAACTATCGACTGGATACGAAACCACAGATACGCAGTATTTT
NA	NA	TRBJ2-7	TRBV10-2	CASSTWGAYEQYF	TGCGCCAGCAGTACATGGGGGGCCTACGAGCAGTACTTC
few	NA	TRBJ2-2	TRBV6-2/TRBV6-3	CASSYGQVTGELFF	TGTGCCAGCAGTTACGGACAAGTCACCGGGGAGCTGTTTTTT
NA	NA	TRBJ2-3	TRBV2	CASSSVVETQYF	TGTGCCAGCAGCTCCGTGGTGGAGACGCAGTATTTT
NA	NA	TRBJ2-2	TRBV9	CASSVDAAEHGELFF	TGTGCCAGCAGCGTAGACGCAGCGGAGCACGGGGAGCTGTTTTTT
NA	NA	TRBJ2-7	TRBV5-4	CASSLGPSSYEQYF	TGTGCCAGCAGCTTGGGCCCTAGCTCCTACGAGCAGTACTTC
NA	NA	TRBJ1-1	TRBV6-5	CASIPPVGGDTEAFF	TGTGCCAGCATCCCCCCCGTGGGGGGAGACACTGAAGCTTTCTTT